These 24 T cell receptor beta chains share one sample of origin, sequenced in a study of shared clonotypes between healthy human individuals. Produced via immunoSEQ multiplex PCR; TCRdb's table is partial and in-frame only. The sample contains some 650,000 clones, almost 97% of which appear only once. Material for sequencing was naive CD4+ T cells sorted from blood. Subset here: CD45RA+ positively selected. These receptors were collected from a young woman in good health.

V gene TRBV6-5 combines with J gene TRBJ1-1, with unresolved D. V was shortened by 2 bases and J by 5 bases, with 9 bases between the two germline ends. The CDR3 sequence is 13 residues long. Germline loops: CDR1 MNHEY, CDR2 SVGAGI. CDR3 nucleotides: TGTGCCAGCAGTTACGGAGTGGGGACTGAAGCTTTCTTT. Translated: CASSYGVGTEAFF.

V and J are TRBV6-1 and TRBJ1-2, with 7 bases lining up with TRBD1. The CDR3 loop spans 13 amino acids. Germline-derived CDR1 and CDR2 are MNHNS and SASEGT. Trimming took 8 bases from V and 7 from J; bases not matched to a gene: 10. As DNA, the CDR3 is TGTGCCAGCTTTTTTCAGGGGGACCCTGGCTACACCTTC. This sequence encodes CASFFQGDPGYTF.

The chain joins TRBV2 to TRBJ2-5; maybe TRBD1 (6 bases). Deletions cut 6 bases from V and 3 bases from J, with 14 bases between. This CDR3 spans 14 amino acids. Germline V gene sequence: CDR1 SNHLY, CDR2 FYNNEI. The CDR3 DNA follows: TGTGCCAGCAGAGCAAACCAGGGGAAAGAGACCCAGTACTTC. Amino acids: CASRANQGKETQYF.

The chain recombines TRBV18 with TRBJ1-2, with unresolved D. The CDR3 consists of 15 residues. Trimming stripped 2 bases from V and 0 bases from J, with 10 bases between. The germline CDR1 and CDR2 sequences are KGHSH and LQKENI. The CDR3 DNA follows: TGTGCCAGCTCACCAGGGTTGCGGACTAACTATGGCTACACCTTC. Its translation is CASSPGLRTNYGYTF.

The CDR3 spells CAISEQGPNQPQHF. CDR3 nucleotides: TGTGCCATCAGTGAACAGGGCCCCAATCAGCCCCAGCATTTT. This chain uses TRBV10-3 with TRBJ1-5; D possibly corresponds to TRBD1 (6 bases). Germline lookup yields CDR1 ENHRY and CDR2 SYGVKD. This CDR3 spans 14 amino acids. The V and J ends lost 3 bases and 3 bases respectively, with 9 bases between them.

V usage is TRBV6-6 and J usage is TRBJ1-4, with TRBD1 identical over 9 bases. From germline, CDR1 is MNHNY and CDR2 SVGAGI (reference sequence). The ends lost 4 bases at V and 8 bases at J; junction bases unmatched: 5. This CDR3 is built from 14 residues. CDR3 in amino acids: CASSLGQGVEKLFF. The CDR3 bases are TGTGCCAGCAGTTTGGGACAGGGCGTCGAAAAACTGTTTTTT.

The chain couples TRBV9 to TRBJ2-1; no firm D call. Trimming cost V 0 bases and J 2 bases, with 6 bases left between them. The CDR3 has 14 amino acids. Germline loops: CDR1 SGDLS, CDR2 YYNGEE. The CDR3 DNA reads as TGTGCCAGCAGCGTAGCCTCCACCTACAATGAGCAGTTCTTC. It yields the protein CASSVASTYNEQFF.

This chain connects TRBV9 to TRBJ2-1; either TRBD1 or TRBD2 may supply D (5 bases each). The CDR3 covers 13 residues. V was pared by 3 bases and J by 5 bases, with 9 bases between. Germline-derived CDR1 and CDR2 are SGDLS and YYNGEE. The CDR3 reads CASSERGDNEQFF. The CDR3 nucleotides read TGTGCCAGCAGCGAGAGGGGAGACAATGAGCAGTTCTTC.

This clone was picked up one time. The genes are TRBV9 and TRBJ2-3; TRBD2 matches at 13 bases. This CDR3 has 15 amino acids. With 4 bases clipped from V and 8 bases from J, the junction kept 7 bases outside the gene matches. The V gene's germline CDR1 is SGDLS and CDR2 YYNGEE. CDR3 sequence (DNA): TGTGCCAGCAGCATCGGACTAGCGGGAGATGGTACGCAGTATTTT. It specifies CASSIGLAGDGTQYF.

This chain uses TRBV7-2 with TRBJ2-3; 10 bases align to TRBD2. The length of the CDR3 is 18 residues. The V segment lost 1 base and the J segment 0 bases; nucleotides outside the gene matches: 7. Germline CDR1 reads SGHTA; CDR2 reads FQGNSA. The CDR3 nucleotides are TGTGCCAGCAGCTTAGTCGATACTAGCGGGAATAGCACAGATACGCAGTATTTT. Translating it yields CASSLVDTSGNSTDTQYF.

The chain carries TRBV7-8 and TRBJ2-1; 10 bases agree with TRBD2. Germline V CDR1 and CDR2: SGHVS, FQNEAQ. V lost 1 base to trimming and J lost 0 bases; unmatched junction nucleotides: 6. The CDR3 is 18 amino acids. This chain's CDR3 is CASSLGLAGVLSYNEQFF. In DNA form, the CDR3 reads TGTGCCAGCAGCTTAGGCCTAGCGGGAGTCCTCTCCTACAATGAGCAGTTCTTC.

The V and J genes are TRBV7-2 and TRBJ2-1; no firm D call. V was trimmed by 5 bases and J by 8 bases, leaving 7 bases between them. This CDR3 is built from 11 residues. The germline V gene encodes CDR1 SGHTA and CDR2 FQGNSA. Here the CDR3 DNA reads TGTGCCAGCAGCCCCTTTGATGAGCAGTTCTTC. Translating it yields CASSPFDEQFF.

The V gene is TRBV4-1, the J gene TRBJ1-2; 7 bases match TRBD1. This CDR3 comprises 14 residues. V dropped 0 bases and J dropped 8; count of bases not matched to a gene: 6. Germline CDR1 MGHRA, CDR2 YSYEKL. DNA for the CDR3: TGCGCCAGCAGCCAAGATGGTAGGGGGCAGGGCTACACCTTC. It translates to CASSQDGRGQGYTF.

The rearrangement joins TRBV7-3 to TRBJ2-1; weak D call: TRBD2 (6 bases). CDR1 SGHTA and CDR2 FQGTGA come from the germline V gene. V shed 5 bases and J shed 0 bases, with 11 bases lying between them. CDR3 length equals 15 residues. The CDR3 nucleotides read TGTGCCAGCAGCCCCCGGGGGAGCTCCTACAATGAGCAGTTCTTC. Amino acids: CASSPRGSSYNEQFF.

This clone is a singleton in its sample. This rearrangement joins TRBV9 to TRBJ2-3; the D is unclear. Germline V gene data show CDR1 as SGDLS and CDR2 as YYNGEE. CDR3 length: 13 amino acids. V lost 1 base and J 0 bases, leaving 3 bases between the germline ends. CDR3 nucleotide sequence: TGTGCCAGCAGCGTAACTAGCACAGATACGCAGTATTTT. This gives the protein CASSVTSTDTQYF.

The chain uses TRBV7-3 and TRBJ2-7, with 8 bases that match TRBD2. Germline-derived CDR1 and CDR2 are SGHTA and FQGTGA. J gave up 4 bases and V 4 bases, and 21 bases lay outside the gene matches. This CDR3 comprises 19 residues. As DNA, the CDR3 is TGTGCCAGCAGCTCACTTCTGCGAACTGGGACTAGTGACTCGTACGAGCAGTACTTC. Amino acid sequence: CASSSLLRTGTSDSYEQYF.

The chain couples TRBV11-3 to TRBJ2-7, with D unresolved. Germline V CDR1 and CDR2: SGHNT, YENEEA. With 4 bases removed from V and 4 bases from J, the gap between germline ends came to 14 bases. The CDR3 runs to 14 residues. CDR3: CASSSVRLNYEQYF. The DNA for the CDR3 is TGTGCCAGCAGCTCCGTACGGCTTAATTACGAGCAGTACTTC. Full variable domain (rest looked up from reference TRBV11-3 and TRBJ2-7): EAGVVQSPRYKIIEKKQPVAFWCNPISGHNTLYWYLQNLGQGPELLIRYENEEAVDDSQLPKDRFSAERLKGVDSTLKIQPAELGDSAVYLCASSSVRLNYEQYFGPGTRLTVT.

J is TRBJ2-3 and V is TRBV30; the D gene is possibly TRBD2 (5 bases). This CDR3 contains 14 residues. The germline gives CDR1 GTSNPN, CDR2 SVGIG (reference sequence). The V and J ends lost 5 bases and 4 bases respectively, with 16 bases between them. This chain's CDR3 is CAWPLGSHADTQYF. DNA of the CDR3: TGTGCCTGGCCATTAGGGAGCCACGCAGATACGCAGTATTTT.

This rearrangement joins TRBV7-2 to TRBJ1-1; D may be TRBD1 (6 bases). Looked up from germline, CDR1 is SGHTA and CDR2 is FQGNSA. The CDR3 consists of 14 residues. With 1 base removed from V and 3 bases from J, the gap between germline ends came to 9 bases. This CDR3 is CASSLVPGDTEAFF. As DNA, the CDR3 is TGTGCCAGCAGCTTAGTGCCAGGGGACACTGAAGCTTTCTTT.

The chain joins TRBV18 to TRBJ2-7, with D tentatively TRBD2 (5 bases). Germline CDR1 reads KGHSH; CDR2 reads LQKENI. The CDR3 loop spans 15 amino acids. V was clipped by 1 base and J by 4 bases, with 14 bases between them. The CDR3 protein is CASSPRRTDPYEQYF. CDR3 bases: TGTGCCAGCTCACCACGGAGGACGGATCCTTACGAGCAGTACTTC.

The DNA of the CDR3 is TGTGCCAGCAGCTTAGGGGGCGCAGGGCAAGAGACCCAGTACTTC. This encodes CASSLGGAGQETQYF. This chain joins TRBV7-8 and TRBJ2-5; a possible D gene is TRBD1 (5 bases). The V and J ends lost 1 base and 2 bases respectively, with 11 bases between them. This CDR3 has 15 residues. Germline loops: CDR1 SGHVS, CDR2 FQNEAQ.

The V gene is TRBV6-4, the J gene TRBJ2-7; a possible D gene is TRBD2 (6 bases). The germline V and J ends were trimmed by 3 bases and 6 bases, with 9 bases remaining between them. CDR1 and CDR2 from the germline V gene are MRHNA and SNTAGT. CDR3 length: 12 amino acids. The CDR3 DNA reads TGTGCCAGCAGTGATAAGGGAGGCGAGCAGTACTTC. It specifies CASSDKGGEQYF.

This clone was recorded only once. The V gene is TRBV28, the J gene TRBJ2-7; D is uncertain. Germline CDR1 MDHEN, CDR2 SYDVKM. The CDR3 runs to 15 residues. Trimming pared 2 bases from V and 3 bases from J, leaving 14 bases between. The CDR3 DNA reads TGTGCCAGCAGTTTAAATCGGCAGCCCCGCTACGAGCAGTACTTC. As protein: CASSLNRQPRYEQYF.

The rearrangement uses TRBV5-1 and TRBJ2-2; possibly TRBD1 or TRBD2 for D (5 bases each). Germline assignment: CDR1 SGHRS and CDR2 YFSETQ. Trimming shortened V by 4 bases and J by 7 bases, and 17 bases separated the two germline ends. The CDR3 extends over 15 amino acids. CDR3 in DNA: TGCGCCAGCAGCCCGAAAGCCGGGACGGTCGGGGAGCTGTTTTTT. It codes for CASSPKAGTVGELFF.